This is a list of T cell receptor beta chains from one sample in a study of blood T cell repertoires in COVID-19. Sequenced by immunoSEQ multiplex PCR; TCRdb stores in-frame clones only, minus some. The sample has 200,000 to 250,000 clones, about nine tenths seen once. The sequenced sample consisted of peripheral blood. The receptors were gathered from a woman between 45 and 60 years old with acute or convalescent COVID-19. Both conserved end residues are part of each CDR3. Each record gives: D gene, J gene, clone size, V gene, CDR3 protein, CDR3 DNA. D genes are given only for firm matches. Not all rows give a size; the values are once, few, many and, for expanded clones, a class.

d_call: TRBD2
j_call: TRBJ2-2
clone_size: -
v_call: TRBV5-1
cdr3_aa: CASRSGTSGTGELFF
cdr3_nt: TGCGCCAGCAGATCCGGGACTAGCGGCACCGGGGAGCTGTTTTTT

d_call: -
j_call: TRBJ1-2
clone_size: -
v_call: TRBV7-8
cdr3_aa: CASSLSYGDYGYTF
cdr3_nt: TGTGCCAGCAGCCTTAGCTATGGAGACTATGGCTACACCTTC

d_call: -
j_call: TRBJ1-5
clone_size: -
v_call: TRBV5-1
cdr3_aa: CASSPTGTMGQPQHF
cdr3_nt: TGCGCCAGCAGCCCAACCGGGACAATGGGGCAGCCCCAGCATTTT

d_call: TRBD2
j_call: TRBJ2-1
clone_size: -
v_call: TRBV24-1
cdr3_aa: CATSDSSGSSDEQFF
cdr3_nt: TGTGCCACCAGTGATAGTAGCGGGAGTAGCGATGAGCAGTTCTTC

d_call: TRBD1
j_call: TRBJ2-1
clone_size: -
v_call: TRBV11-3
cdr3_aa: CASSSPDRADEQFF
cdr3_nt: TGTGCCAGCAGCTCACCGGACAGGGCCGATGAGCAGTTCTTC

d_call: TRBD2
j_call: TRBJ2-3
clone_size: -
v_call: TRBV4-3
cdr3_aa: CASSQDGGGAPDTQYF
cdr3_nt: TGCGCCAGCAGCCAAGATGGCGGGGGGGCGCCAGATACGCAGTATTTT

d_call: TRBD1
j_call: TRBJ2-1
clone_size: -
v_call: TRBV19
cdr3_aa: CASSLTGGNEQFF
cdr3_nt: TGTGCCAGTAGCCTCACAGGGGGCAATGAGCAGTTCTTC

d_call: -
j_call: TRBJ2-7
clone_size: few
v_call: TRBV6-5
cdr3_aa: CASRQPAGLYEQYF
cdr3_nt: TGTGCCAGCAGGCAGCCGGCGGGACTCTACGAGCAGTACTTC

d_call: TRBD1
j_call: TRBJ1-2
clone_size: -
v_call: TRBV5-6
cdr3_aa: CASSRQGANFYGYTF
cdr3_nt: TGTGCCAGCAGCAGACAGGGGGCTAACTTCTATGGCTACACCTTC

d_call: -
j_call: TRBJ1-5
clone_size: few
v_call: TRBV7-9
cdr3_aa: CASSETGYQPQHF
cdr3_nt: TGTGCCAGCAGCGAAACAGGGTACCAGCCCCAGCATTTT

d_call: TRBD2
j_call: TRBJ2-7
clone_size: -
v_call: TRBV4-1
cdr3_aa: CASSSRGAYEQYF
cdr3_nt: TGCGCCAGCAGCTCCCGGGGGGCCTACGAGCAGTACTTC

d_call: TRBD1
j_call: TRBJ2-5
clone_size: -
v_call: TRBV10-3
cdr3_aa: CAISESTKGAETQYF
cdr3_nt: TGTGCCATCAGTGAGTCGACGAAGGGGGCAGAGACCCAGTACTTC

d_call: TRBD1
j_call: TRBJ2-2
clone_size: -
v_call: TRBV19
cdr3_aa: CASTRDRGNTGELFF
cdr3_nt: TGTGCCAGCACAAGGGACAGGGGAAACACCGGGGAGCTGTTTTTT

d_call: TRBD2
j_call: TRBJ2-1
clone_size: -
v_call: TRBV4-1
cdr3_aa: CASSHPVRGGSGSWDEQFF
cdr3_nt: TGCGCCAGCAGCCATCCAGTTCGAGGGGGTAGCGGGAGTTGGGATGAGCAGTTCTTC

d_call: TRBD1
j_call: TRBJ1-5
clone_size: -
v_call: TRBV7-8
cdr3_aa: CASSSQGNQPQHF
cdr3_nt: TGTGCCAGCAGCTCACAGGGGAATCAGCCCCAGCATTTT

d_call: -
j_call: TRBJ1-2
clone_size: -
v_call: TRBV3-1/TRBV3-2
cdr3_aa: CASSPFGAAGYTF
cdr3_nt: TGTGCCAGCAGCCCCTTTGGGGCGGCGGGCTACACCTTC

d_call: -
j_call: TRBJ1-5
clone_size: -
v_call: TRBV7-2
cdr3_aa: CASSYSGAQPQHF
cdr3_nt: TGTGCCAGTAGCTACTCAGGGGCCCAGCCCCAGCATTTT

d_call: TRBD1
j_call: TRBJ1-3
clone_size: -
v_call: TRBV7-2
cdr3_aa: CASSFPQGGSGNTIYF
cdr3_nt: TGTGCCAGCAGCTTCCCACAGGGGGGCTCTGGAAACACCATATATTTT

d_call: TRBD1
j_call: TRBJ1-1
clone_size: -
v_call: TRBV9
cdr3_aa: CASSGTGYTEAFF
cdr3_nt: TGTGCCAGCAGCGGGACAGGGTACACTGAAGCTTTCTTT

d_call: -
j_call: TRBJ1-2
clone_size: once
v_call: TRBV6-5
cdr3_aa: CASSYSERDGYTF
cdr3_nt: TGTGCCAGCAGTTATTCTGAGAGGGATGGTTACACCTTC

d_call: TRBD2
j_call: TRBJ2-1
clone_size: -
v_call: TRBV7-3
cdr3_aa: CASSIHSGGLYEQFF
cdr3_nt: TGTGCCAGCAGCATACACAGCGGGGGGCTATATGAGCAGTTCTTC

d_call: -
j_call: TRBJ1-2
clone_size: -
v_call: TRBV6-2/TRBV6-3
cdr3_aa: CASSRLSSAGYGYTF
cdr3_nt: TGTGCCAGCAGTCGACTCTCCTCGGCGGGGTATGGCTACACCTTC

d_call: TRBD1
j_call: TRBJ2-7
clone_size: few
v_call: TRBV28
cdr3_aa: CASATAGGPTYEQYF
cdr3_nt: TGTGCCAGCGCCACGGCAGGGGGCCCCACCTACGAGCAGTACTTC

d_call: -
j_call: TRBJ2-5
clone_size: -
v_call: TRBV6-2/TRBV6-3
cdr3_aa: CASSYPGRETQYF
cdr3_nt: TGTGCCAGCAGTTACCCGGGGAGGGAGACCCAGTACTTC

d_call: TRBD1
j_call: TRBJ1-3
clone_size: once
v_call: TRBV5-4
cdr3_aa: CASSDARTGTSGNTIYF
cdr3_nt: TGTGCCAGCAGCGACGCGCGGACAGGGACGTCTGGAAACACCATATATTTT

d_call: -
j_call: TRBJ1-5
clone_size: -
v_call: TRBV6-2/TRBV6-3
cdr3_aa: CASSYSSWSNQPQHF
cdr3_nt: TGTGCCAGCAGTTATAGCTCCTGGAGCAATCAGCCCCAGCATTTT

d_call: TRBD1
j_call: TRBJ1-6
clone_size: -
v_call: TRBV5-1
cdr3_aa: CASSLGTGGDSPLHF
cdr3_nt: TGCGCCAGCAGCTTGGGAACAGGGGGTGACTCACCCCTCCACTTT

d_call: TRBD1
j_call: TRBJ1-2
clone_size: -
v_call: TRBV25-1
cdr3_aa: CASSGPFDRAYGYTF
cdr3_nt: TGTGCCAGCAGTGGCCCCTTTGACAGGGCCTATGGCTACACCTTC

d_call: -
j_call: TRBJ2-3
clone_size: -
v_call: TRBV9
cdr3_aa: CASSAVTDTQYF
cdr3_nt: TGTGCCAGCAGCGCCGTAACAGATACGCAGTATTTT

d_call: TRBD1
j_call: TRBJ2-1
clone_size: -
v_call: TRBV5-4
cdr3_aa: CASSLWGGTGGPFF
cdr3_nt: TGTGCCAGCAGCTTGTGGGGGGGAACAGGGGGCCCGTTCTTC

d_call: -
j_call: TRBJ1-4
clone_size: -
v_call: TRBV5-1
cdr3_aa: CASSSLPGGEKLFF
cdr3_nt: TGCGCCAGCAGCTCCCTCCCTGGAGGTGAAAAACTGTTTTTT

d_call: -
j_call: TRBJ2-5
clone_size: -
v_call: TRBV11-3
cdr3_aa: CASSPSGHLQETQYF
cdr3_nt: TGTGCCAGCAGCCCCTCGGGACACCTCCAAGAGACCCAGTACTTC

d_call: TRBD1
j_call: TRBJ1-1
clone_size: -
v_call: TRBV27
cdr3_aa: CASRRDRRESTEAFF
cdr3_nt: TGTGCCAGCAGAAGGGACAGGAGGGAATCTACTGAAGCTTTCTTT

d_call: TRBD2
j_call: TRBJ2-1
clone_size: -
v_call: TRBV7-6
cdr3_aa: CASSSRETSGPYNEQFF
cdr3_nt: TGTGCCAGCAGTAGCCGTGAGACTAGCGGGCCCTACAATGAGCAGTTCTTC

d_call: -
j_call: TRBJ1-1
clone_size: -
v_call: TRBV4-1
cdr3_aa: CASSQLLGGMNTEAFF
cdr3_nt: TGCGCCAGCAGCCAACTTCTTGGAGGGATGAACACTGAAGCTTTCTTT

d_call: -
j_call: TRBJ1-4
clone_size: few
v_call: TRBV6-1
cdr3_aa: CASSEAGGNEKLFF
cdr3_nt: TGTGCCAGCAGTGAAGCAGGGGGTAATGAAAAACTGTTTTTT

d_call: TRBD1
j_call: TRBJ2-5
clone_size: -
v_call: TRBV7-2
cdr3_aa: CASSPFFDRGTETQYF
cdr3_nt: TGTGCCAGCAGCCCCTTTTTTGACAGGGGAACGGAGACCCAGTACTTC

d_call: TRBD1
j_call: TRBJ1-2
clone_size: -
v_call: TRBV2
cdr3_aa: CASSDSPGQGTYGYTF
cdr3_nt: TGTGCCAGCAGTGATAGTCCGGGACAGGGAACCTATGGCTACACCTTC

d_call: -
j_call: TRBJ1-1
clone_size: -
v_call: TRBV10-1
cdr3_aa: CASSAGVGNTEAFF
cdr3_nt: TGCGCCAGCAGTGCAGGGGTTGGGAACACTGAAGCTTTCTTT

d_call: -
j_call: TRBJ1-1
clone_size: -
v_call: TRBV19
cdr3_aa: CASSIQGNTEAFF
cdr3_nt: TGTGCCAGTAGCATACAGGGAAACACTGAAGCTTTCTTT

d_call: TRBD1
j_call: TRBJ2-1
clone_size: -
v_call: TRBV24-1
cdr3_aa: CATSDLRGQGYNEQFF
cdr3_nt: TGTGCCACCAGTGATTTAAGGGGACAGGGGTACAATGAGCAGTTCTTC

d_call: TRBD1
j_call: TRBJ1-5
clone_size: -
v_call: TRBV2
cdr3_aa: CASRVTGGQPQHF
cdr3_nt: TGTGCCAGCAGGGTGACAGGGGGCCAGCCCCAGCATTTT

d_call: TRBD1
j_call: TRBJ1-5
clone_size: -
v_call: TRBV5-6
cdr3_aa: CASSRQGLNQPQHF
cdr3_nt: TGTGCCAGCAGCCGACAGGGACTCAATCAGCCCCAGCATTTT

d_call: -
j_call: TRBJ2-5
clone_size: -
v_call: TRBV24-1
cdr3_aa: CATSDLEGRGQETQYF
cdr3_nt: TGTGCCACCAGTGATTTGGAGGGAAGGGGGCAAGAGACCCAGTACTTC

d_call: TRBD1
j_call: TRBJ1-1
clone_size: -
v_call: TRBV7-2
cdr3_aa: CASSLVPRTGRTEAFF
cdr3_nt: TGTGCCAGCAGCTTAGTCCCTCGGACAGGGCGTACTGAAGCTTTCTTT

d_call: TRBD1
j_call: TRBJ2-7
clone_size: -
v_call: TRBV7-9
cdr3_aa: CASSKLPGQGTYEQYF
cdr3_nt: TGTGCCAGCAGCAAACTTCCGGGACAGGGGACCTACGAGCAGTACTTC

d_call: TRBD1
j_call: TRBJ1-1
clone_size: -
v_call: TRBV29-1
cdr3_aa: CSVKTGMNTEAFF
cdr3_nt: TGCAGCGTTAAGACAGGGATGAACACTGAAGCTTTCTTT

d_call: -
j_call: TRBJ1-1
clone_size: -
v_call: TRBV19
cdr3_aa: CASSRTANTEAFF
cdr3_nt: TGTGCCAGTAGTCGGACAGCGAACACTGAAGCTTTCTTT

d_call: TRBD1
j_call: TRBJ2-7
clone_size: -
v_call: TRBV5-1
cdr3_aa: CASSRTGTASYEQYF
cdr3_nt: TGCGCCAGCAGCCGCACCGGGACAGCCTCCTACGAGCAGTACTTC

d_call: TRBD1
j_call: TRBJ1-1
clone_size: -
v_call: TRBV4-1
cdr3_aa: CASSHNARGAEAFF
cdr3_nt: TGCGCCAGCAGCCATAACGCCAGGGGGGCTGAAGCTTTCTTT

d_call: -
j_call: TRBJ2-6
clone_size: -
v_call: TRBV7-9
cdr3_aa: CASSRTGNRANVLTF
cdr3_nt: TGTGCCAGCAGCCGCACAGGAAATCGGGCCAACGTCCTGACTTTC

d_call: TRBD2
j_call: TRBJ2-7
clone_size: -
v_call: TRBV13
cdr3_aa: CASSLTSASYEQYF
cdr3_nt: TGTGCCAGCAGCTTAACTAGCGCCTCCTACGAGCAGTACTTC

d_call: TRBD1
j_call: TRBJ2-7
clone_size: -
v_call: TRBV15
cdr3_aa: CATSRGGTGVTYEQYF
cdr3_nt: TGTGCCACCAGCAGAGGGGGGACAGGGGTTACGTACGAGCAGTACTTC

d_call: TRBD2
j_call: TRBJ2-7
clone_size: -
v_call: TRBV10-3
cdr3_aa: CAIKEEAGGPSYEQYF
cdr3_nt: TGTGCCATCAAAGAAGAAGCGGGAGGGCCCTCCTACGAGCAGTACTTC

d_call: -
j_call: TRBJ2-7
clone_size: -
v_call: TRBV5-1
cdr3_aa: CASSFTGGVYEQYF
cdr3_nt: TGCGCCAGCAGCTTTACAGGAGGGGTCTACGAGCAGTACTTC

d_call: -
j_call: TRBJ1-1
clone_size: once
v_call: TRBV13
cdr3_aa: CASSYDRTNTEAFF
cdr3_nt: TGTGCCAGCAGCTACGACAGGACGAACACTGAAGCTTTCTTT

d_call: TRBD2
j_call: TRBJ2-3
clone_size: -
v_call: TRBV18
cdr3_aa: CASSPYSGGSTDTQYF
cdr3_nt: TGTGCCAGCTCACCTTATAGCGGGGGTAGCACAGATACGCAGTATTTT